This T cell receptor (beta chain) was sequenced during a study of tumor-infiltrating lymphocytes in primary liver carcinoma. Looking at the study overall: By surgical resection, the patients were treated for their primary liver carcinoma.

About this clonotype: Its antigen is not identified.

Study findings and constraints: Tumor-adjacent and tumor-blood pairs showed less overlap than tumor region pairs.

Extraction also yielded germline DNA, while blood RNA was obtained from unsorted whole blood. Chronic HBV infection, untreated so far, was present in the patients. Preoperatively, peripheral blood was drawn, approximately 4 milliliters in total. The CDR3 loop spans 15 amino acids. J gave up 4 bases and V 5 bases, and 7 bases lay outside the gene matches. Per the germline V gene, CDR1 is SEHNR and CDR2 is FQNEAQ (reference sequence). TCR beta cDNA came from about 450 ng total RNA, primed with a constant-region primer. Construction of TCR beta libraries relied on three successive nested multiplex PCR rounds employing slightly modified ARM-PCR. The study ran its first two PCR rounds for 9 to 10 cycles each, using TRBV1-TRBV30 forward primers and a C-beta reverse primer. TCRdb re-derived calls from the multiplex PCR reads in MiXCR, one entry per CDR3 protein. This repertoire shows under 200,000 distinct CDR3 sequences, 65% found once; its top ten account for approximately 7%.

The clonotype comes from a woman aged 55-70 years with primary liver carcinoma and hepatitis B virus infection. The V gene is TRBV7-9, the J gene TRBJ2-1; TRBD2 matches 8 bases. What was sequenced was peripheral blood. CDR3 DNA sequence: TGTGCCAGCAGCCCCCCAGGCGGGAGGTACAATGAGCAGTTCTTC. It translates to CASSPPGGRYNEQFF.